The sequence of this T cell receptor beta chain was determined in a study of graft-versus-host responses after intestinal transplantation. Study summary: Induction with anti-thymocyte globulin, then tacrolimus and steroids for around three years, was given to all recipients. Overall study results and limits: GvH clones were identified in recipient marrow, with some first appearing in ileum or blood.

The CDR3 loop spans 18 amino acids. Trimming cost V 4 bases and J 3 bases, with 21 bases left between them. Germline CDR1 SGHVS, CDR2 FQNEAQ. A remark on this clone: Its target is not known.

Profiled with immunoSEQ multiplex PCR; TCRdb holds only in-frame clones, not every one. The sample yields about 54,000 clones, about 90% seen once. This TCR was sampled from a human patient who received an intestinal transplant, so some T cells may come from the graft donor. Source: PBMCs, taken 650 to 690 days after intestinal transplant. V usage is TRBV7-8 and J usage is TRBJ2-2; weak D call: TRBD2 (5 bases). The CDR3 protein is CASSSPWRAKHYTGELFF. The CDR3 bases are TGTGCCAGCAGCTCTCCGTGGCGGGCGAAGCATTACACCGGGGAGCTGTTTTTT.